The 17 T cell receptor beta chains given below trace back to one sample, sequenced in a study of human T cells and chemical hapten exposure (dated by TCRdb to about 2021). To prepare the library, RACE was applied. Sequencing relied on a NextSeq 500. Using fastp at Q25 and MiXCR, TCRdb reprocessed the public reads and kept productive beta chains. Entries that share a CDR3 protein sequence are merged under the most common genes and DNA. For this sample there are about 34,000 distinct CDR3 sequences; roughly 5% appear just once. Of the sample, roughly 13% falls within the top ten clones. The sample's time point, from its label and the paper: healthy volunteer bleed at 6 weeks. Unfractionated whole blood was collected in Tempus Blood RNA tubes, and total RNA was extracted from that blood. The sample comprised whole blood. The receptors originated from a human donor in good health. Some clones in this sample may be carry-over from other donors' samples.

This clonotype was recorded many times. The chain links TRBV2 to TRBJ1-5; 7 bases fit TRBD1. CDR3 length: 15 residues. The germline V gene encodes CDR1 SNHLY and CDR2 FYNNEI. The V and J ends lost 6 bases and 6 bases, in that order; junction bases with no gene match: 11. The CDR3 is CASRETGTTFQPQHF. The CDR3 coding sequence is TGTGCCAGCAGAGAGACAGGGACAACCTTTCAGCCCCAGCATTTT.

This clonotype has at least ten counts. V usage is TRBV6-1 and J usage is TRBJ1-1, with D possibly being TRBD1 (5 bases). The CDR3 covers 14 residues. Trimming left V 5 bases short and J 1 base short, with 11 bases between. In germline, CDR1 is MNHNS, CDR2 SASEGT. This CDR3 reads CASSFQGSNTEAFF. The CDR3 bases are TGTGCCAGCAGTTTCCAGGGTTCGAACACTGAAGCTTTCTTT.

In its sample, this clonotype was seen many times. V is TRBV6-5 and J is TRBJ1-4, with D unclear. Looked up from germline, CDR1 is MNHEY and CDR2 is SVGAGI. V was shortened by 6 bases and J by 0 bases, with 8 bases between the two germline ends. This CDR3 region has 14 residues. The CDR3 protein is CASSRGTTNEKLFF. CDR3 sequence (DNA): TGTGCCAGCAGCCGTGGGACAACTAATGAAAAACTGTTTTTT.

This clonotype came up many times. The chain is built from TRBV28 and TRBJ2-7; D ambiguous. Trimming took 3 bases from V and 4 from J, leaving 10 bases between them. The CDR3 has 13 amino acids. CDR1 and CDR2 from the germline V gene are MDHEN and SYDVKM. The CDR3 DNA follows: TGTGCCAGCAGTTTTAGTTCCGGATACGAGCAGTACTTC. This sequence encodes CASSFSSGYEQYF.

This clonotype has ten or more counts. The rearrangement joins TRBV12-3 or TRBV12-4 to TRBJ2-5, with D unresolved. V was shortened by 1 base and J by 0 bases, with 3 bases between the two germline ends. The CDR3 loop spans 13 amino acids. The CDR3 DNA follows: TGTGCCAGCAGTTTAGGCCACCAAGAGACCCAGTACTTC. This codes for CASSLGHQETQYF.

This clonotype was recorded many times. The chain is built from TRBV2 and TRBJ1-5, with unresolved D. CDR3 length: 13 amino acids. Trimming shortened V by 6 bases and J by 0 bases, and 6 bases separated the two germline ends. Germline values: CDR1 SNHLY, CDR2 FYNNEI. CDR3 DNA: TGTGCCAGCAGAGTTTATAGCAATCAGCCCCAGCATTTT. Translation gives CASRVYSNQPQHF.

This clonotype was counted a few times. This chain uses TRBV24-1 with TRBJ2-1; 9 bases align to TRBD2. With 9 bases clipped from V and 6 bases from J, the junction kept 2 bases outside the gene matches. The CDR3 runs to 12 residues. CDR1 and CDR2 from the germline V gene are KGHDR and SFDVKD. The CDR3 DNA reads TGTGCCACCGGGACTAGCCGCAATGAGCAGTTCTTC. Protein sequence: CATGTSRNEQFF.

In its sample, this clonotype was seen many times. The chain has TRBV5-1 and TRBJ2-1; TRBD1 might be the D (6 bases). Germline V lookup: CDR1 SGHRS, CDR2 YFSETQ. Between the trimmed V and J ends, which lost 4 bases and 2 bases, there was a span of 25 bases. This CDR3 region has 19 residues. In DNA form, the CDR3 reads TGCGCCAGCAGCCCCGGGGCCGGGACAATCCCCTTGACCTACAATGAGCAGTTCTTC. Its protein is CASSPGAGTIPLTYNEQFF.

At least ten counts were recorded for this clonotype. The CDR3 DNA reads as TGCAGTGCAATAGGGACAAACTCCTACGAGCAGTACTTC. It encodes CSAIGTNSYEQYF. This chain uses TRBV20-1 with TRBJ2-7, with D possibly TRBD1 on 6 matching bases. The V end lost 6 bases, the J end lost 0 bases, and 12 bases lay between the germline ends. Germline V gene lookup returns CDR1 DFQATT and CDR2 SNEGSKA (reference sequence). CDR3 length: 13 residues.

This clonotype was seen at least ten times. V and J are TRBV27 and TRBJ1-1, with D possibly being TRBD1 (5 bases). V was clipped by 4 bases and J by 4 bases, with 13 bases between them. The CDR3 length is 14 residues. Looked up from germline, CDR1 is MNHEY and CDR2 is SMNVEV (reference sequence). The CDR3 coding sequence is TGTGCCAGCAGTTATCAGGGTAAAACCACTGAAGCTTTCTTT. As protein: CASSYQGKTTEAFF.

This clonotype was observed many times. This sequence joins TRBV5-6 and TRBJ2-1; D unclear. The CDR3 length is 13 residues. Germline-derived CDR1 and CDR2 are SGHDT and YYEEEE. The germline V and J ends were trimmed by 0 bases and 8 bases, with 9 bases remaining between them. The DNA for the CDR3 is TGTGCCAGCAGCTTGGTCGGGCAGGATGAGCAGTTCTTC. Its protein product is CASSLVGQDEQFF.

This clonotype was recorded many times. CDR3 DNA sequence: TGCGCCAGCAGCTTGGTTTCAGGGACGATTGATGGCTACACCTTC. Protein product: CASSLVSGTIDGYTF. This rearrangement joins TRBV5-1 to TRBJ1-2; D perhaps matches TRBD1 (5 bases). Deletions cut 0 bases from V and 6 bases from J, with 15 bases between. CDR3 length: 15 amino acids. Germline V gene sequence: CDR1 SGHRS, CDR2 YFSETQ.

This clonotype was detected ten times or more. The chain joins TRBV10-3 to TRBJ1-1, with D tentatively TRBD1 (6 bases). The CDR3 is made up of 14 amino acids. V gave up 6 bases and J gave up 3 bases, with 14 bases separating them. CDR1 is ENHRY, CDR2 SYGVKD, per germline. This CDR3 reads CAISLQGRDTEAFF. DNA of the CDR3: TGTGCCATCAGCCTACAGGGAAGGGACACTGAAGCTTTCTTT.

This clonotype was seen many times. This chain's CDR3 is CASRSGTRTDTQYF. The CDR3 DNA reads as TGTGCCAGCCGATCGGGCACTCGCACAGATACGCAGTATTTT. V is TRBV6-5 and J is TRBJ2-3, with D uncertain. The CDR3 is 14 residues long. V was cut by 8 bases and J by 1 base, with 13 bases left in between. In germline, CDR1 is MNHEY, CDR2 SVGAGI.

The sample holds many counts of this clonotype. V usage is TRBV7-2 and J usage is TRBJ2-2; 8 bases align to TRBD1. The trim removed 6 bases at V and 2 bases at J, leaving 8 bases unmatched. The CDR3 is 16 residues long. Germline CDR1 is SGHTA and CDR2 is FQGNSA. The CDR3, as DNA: TGTGCCAGCAGACATTCCGGGACAGGAAACACCGGGGAGCTGTTTTTT. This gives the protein CASRHSGTGNTGELFF.

The DNA for the CDR3 is TGTGCCAGCAGTGACTCGGGGGAGACTTCGGATGAGCAGTTCTTC. Translated: CASSDSGETSDEQFF. The gene calls are TRBV6-4 and TRBJ2-1; D is perhaps TRBD1 or TRBD2 (5 bases each). Trimming shortened V by 0 bases and J by 8 bases, and 14 bases separated the two germline ends. The length of the CDR3 is 15 residues. Germline CDR1 and CDR2: MRHNA and SNTAGT.

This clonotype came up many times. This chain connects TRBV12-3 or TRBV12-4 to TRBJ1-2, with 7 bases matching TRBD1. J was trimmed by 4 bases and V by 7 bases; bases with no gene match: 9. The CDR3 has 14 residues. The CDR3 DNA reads TGTGCCAGCACTGGAACCGGGACAGTCTATGGCTACACCTTC. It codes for CASTGTGTVYGYTF.